This record covers a single T cell receptor (beta chain). This specimen comes from a study of blood T cell repertoires in COVID-19. For the study at large: The analysed material was cDNA or gDNA that came from T cells, B-cell-depleted T cells, or PBMCs.

Produced via immunoSEQ multiplex PCR; TCRdb's table is partial and in-frame only. This table holds about 170,000 clones, about 88% found once. The study assigned cohorts using participant-reported clinical history. Trimming took 5 bases from V and 1 from J, leaving 11 bases between them. The CDR3 is 15 residues long. From germline, CDR1 is SGHTA and CDR2 FQGNSA. The sequencing input was PBMCs or T cells enriched from blood (not recorded which). This receptor was identified in a human donor with acute COVID-19. The donor label of this sample is uncertain. The V gene is TRBV7-2, the J gene TRBJ2-2, with unresolved D. CDR3 loop: CASSLIRQNTGELFF. Here the CDR3 DNA reads TGTGCCAGCAGCCTGATCCGACAGAACACCGGGGAGCTGTTTTTT.